This T cell receptor beta chain was identified in a study of blood T cell repertoires in COVID-19. Study at large: The origin of the acute and convalescent COVID-19 samples was the United States, Italy and Spain. The analysed material was cDNA or gDNA that came from T cells, B-cell-depleted T cells, or PBMCs.

The repertoire was sequenced with immunoSEQ multiplex PCR; TCRdb's copy has only in-frame clones and lacks some. The sample gives 470,000 or so clones, 70% to 90% of which show up once; roughly 3.2% is in the top ten. Per the germline V gene, CDR1 is MDHEN and CDR2 is SYDVKM. V was cut by 3 bases and J by 5 bases, with 10 bases left in between. The CDR3 is 13 residues long. Sample: peripheral blood. The chain links TRBV28 to TRBJ2-5, with a weak D call TRBD2 (6 bases). The receptor was derived from a human donor in a cohort sampled during active COVID-19. The DNA for the CDR3 is TGTGCCAGCAGTTTGGGGGGTTGGGAGACCCAGTACTTC. Translation: CASSLGGWETQYF.